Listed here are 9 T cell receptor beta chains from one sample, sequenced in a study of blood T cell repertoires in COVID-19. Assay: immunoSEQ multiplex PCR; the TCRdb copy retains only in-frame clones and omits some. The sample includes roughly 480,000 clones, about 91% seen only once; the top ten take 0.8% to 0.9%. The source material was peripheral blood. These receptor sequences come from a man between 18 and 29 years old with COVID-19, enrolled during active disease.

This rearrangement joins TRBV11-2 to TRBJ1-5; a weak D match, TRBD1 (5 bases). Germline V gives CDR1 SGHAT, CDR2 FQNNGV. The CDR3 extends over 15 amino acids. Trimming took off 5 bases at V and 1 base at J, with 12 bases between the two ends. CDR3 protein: CASSRGTDSNQPQHF. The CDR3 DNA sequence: TGTGCCAGCAGCCGCGGGACGGACAGCAATCAGCCCCAGCATTTT.

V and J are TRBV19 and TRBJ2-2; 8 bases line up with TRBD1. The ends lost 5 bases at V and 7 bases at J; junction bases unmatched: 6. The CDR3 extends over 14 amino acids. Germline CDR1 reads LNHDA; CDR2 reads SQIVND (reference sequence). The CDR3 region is CASSPDRVVGELFF. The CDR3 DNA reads TGTGCCAGTAGTCCGGACAGGGTGGTCGGGGAGCTGTTTTTT.

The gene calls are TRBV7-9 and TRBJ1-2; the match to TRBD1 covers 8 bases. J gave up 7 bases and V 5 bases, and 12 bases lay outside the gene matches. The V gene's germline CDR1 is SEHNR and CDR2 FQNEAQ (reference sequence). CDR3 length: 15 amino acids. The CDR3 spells CASSPSGRGLGGYTF. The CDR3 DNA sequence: TGTGCCAGCAGCCCTAGTGGCAGGGGGCTTGGTGGCTACACCTTC.

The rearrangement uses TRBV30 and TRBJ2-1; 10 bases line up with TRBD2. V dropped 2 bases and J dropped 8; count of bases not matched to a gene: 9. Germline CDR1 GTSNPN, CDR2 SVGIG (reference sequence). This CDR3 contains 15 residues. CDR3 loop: CAWSLLAGVGDEQFF. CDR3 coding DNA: TGTGCCTGGAGTCTTCTAGCGGGAGTTGGGGATGAGCAGTTCTTC.

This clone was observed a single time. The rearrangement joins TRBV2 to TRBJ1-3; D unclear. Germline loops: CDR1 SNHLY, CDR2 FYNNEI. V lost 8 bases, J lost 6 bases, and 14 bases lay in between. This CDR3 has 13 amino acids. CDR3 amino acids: CASQRKEENTIYF. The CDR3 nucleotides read TGTGCCAGCCAACGTAAGGAGGAAAACACCATATATTTT.

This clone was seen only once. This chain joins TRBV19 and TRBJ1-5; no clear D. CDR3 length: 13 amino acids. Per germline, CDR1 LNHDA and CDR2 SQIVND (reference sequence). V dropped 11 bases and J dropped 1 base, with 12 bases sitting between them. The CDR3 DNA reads TGTGCCGGATCTCGAGGGAGCAATCAGCCCCAGCATTTT. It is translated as CAGSRGSNQPQHF.

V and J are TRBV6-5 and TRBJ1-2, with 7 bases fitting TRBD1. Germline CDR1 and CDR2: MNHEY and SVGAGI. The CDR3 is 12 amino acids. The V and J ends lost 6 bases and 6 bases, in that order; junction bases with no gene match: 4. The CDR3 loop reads CASRTGSHGYTF. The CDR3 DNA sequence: TGTGCCAGCAGGACAGGGAGTCATGGCTACACCTTC.

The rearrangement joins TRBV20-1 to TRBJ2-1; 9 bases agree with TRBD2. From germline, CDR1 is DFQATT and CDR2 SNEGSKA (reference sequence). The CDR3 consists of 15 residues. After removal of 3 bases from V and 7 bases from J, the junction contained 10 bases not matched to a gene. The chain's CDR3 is CSASSGDSGSNEQFF. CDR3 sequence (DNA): TGCAGTGCTAGTTCTGGTGATAGCGGGAGTAATGAGCAGTTCTTC.

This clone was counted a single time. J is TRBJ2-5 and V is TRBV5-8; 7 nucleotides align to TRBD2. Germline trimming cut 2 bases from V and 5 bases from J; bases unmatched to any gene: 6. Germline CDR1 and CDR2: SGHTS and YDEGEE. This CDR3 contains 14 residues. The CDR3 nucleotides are TGTGCCAGCAGCTTCGTGGGAGGGAGCGAGACCCAGTACTTC. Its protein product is CASSFVGGSETQYF.